The clone carrying this TCR beta chain showed up just once. This sample is drawn from a study of cytomegalovirus exposure and HLA in healthy donors. The germline CDR1 and CDR2 sequences are MNHEY and SMNVEV (reference sequence). The CDR3 length is 14 residues. V lost 6 bases and J lost 3; bases outside the gene matches: 5. The PCR employed 60 Vbeta primers together with 13 Jbeta primers. Profiling relied on immunoSEQ multiplex PCR, and the TCRdb table lists in-frame clones only, not all of them. The profile shows 130,000 or so clones, about two thirds of them singletons. The source material was PBMCs. The J gene is TRBJ1-2, the V gene TRBV27, with 9 positions matching TRBD1. This sequence was found in a woman aged 40-49 years in good health and CMV-seronegative. Here the CDR3 DNA reads TGTGCCAGCAGCTCCGGGACAGGGCACTATGGCTACACCTTC. Protein: CASSSGTGHYGYTF.